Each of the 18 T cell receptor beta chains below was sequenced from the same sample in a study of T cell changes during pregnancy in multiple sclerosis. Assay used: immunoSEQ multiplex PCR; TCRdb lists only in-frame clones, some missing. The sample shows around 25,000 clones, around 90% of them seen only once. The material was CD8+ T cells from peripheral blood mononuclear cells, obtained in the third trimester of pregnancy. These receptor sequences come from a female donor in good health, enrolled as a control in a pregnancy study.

The CDR3 here is CASSPPPGESNQPQHF. The DNA for the CDR3 is TGTGCCAGCAGCCCGCCCCCGGGGGAGAGCAATCAGCCCCAGCATTTT. The rearrangement uses TRBV21-1 and TRBJ1-5. TRBV21-1 is designated a pseudogene. CDR3 length: 16 amino acids.

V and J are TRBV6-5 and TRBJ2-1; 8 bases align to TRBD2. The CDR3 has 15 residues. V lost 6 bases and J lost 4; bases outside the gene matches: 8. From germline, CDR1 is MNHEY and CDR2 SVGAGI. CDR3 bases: TGTGCCAGCAGCCTTACCGGGGGGGATTACAATGAGCAGTTCTTC. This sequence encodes CASSLTGGDYNEQFF.

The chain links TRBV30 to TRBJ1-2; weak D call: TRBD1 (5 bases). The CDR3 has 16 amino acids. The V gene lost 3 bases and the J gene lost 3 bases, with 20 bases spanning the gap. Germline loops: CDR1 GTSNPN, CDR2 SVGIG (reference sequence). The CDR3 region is CAWSTDTGRTHYGYTF. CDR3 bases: TGTGCCTGGAGCACCGACACCGGACGGACACACTATGGCTACACCTTC.

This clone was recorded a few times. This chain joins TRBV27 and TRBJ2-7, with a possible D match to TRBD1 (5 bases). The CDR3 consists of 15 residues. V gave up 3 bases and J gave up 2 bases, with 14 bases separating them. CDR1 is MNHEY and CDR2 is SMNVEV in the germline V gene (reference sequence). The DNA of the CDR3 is TGTGCCAGCAGTTTCGGCCAGGGCCGTACCTACGAGCAGTACTTC. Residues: CASSFGQGRTYEQYF.

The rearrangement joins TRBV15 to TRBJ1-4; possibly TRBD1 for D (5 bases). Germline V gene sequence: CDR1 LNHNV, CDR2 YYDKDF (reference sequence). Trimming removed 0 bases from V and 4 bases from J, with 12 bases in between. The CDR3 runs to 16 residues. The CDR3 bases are TGTGCCACCAGCAGAGATCAGGGAACGGGTAATGAAAAACTGTTTTTT. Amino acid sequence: CATSRDQGTGNEKLFF.

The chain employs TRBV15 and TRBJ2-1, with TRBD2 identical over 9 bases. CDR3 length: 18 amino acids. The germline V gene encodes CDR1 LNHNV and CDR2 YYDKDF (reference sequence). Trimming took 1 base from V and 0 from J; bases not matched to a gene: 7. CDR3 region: CATSRGWREGYSYNEQFF. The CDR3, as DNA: TGTGCCACCAGCAGAGGATGGCGGGAGGGTTACTCCTACAATGAGCAGTTCTTC.

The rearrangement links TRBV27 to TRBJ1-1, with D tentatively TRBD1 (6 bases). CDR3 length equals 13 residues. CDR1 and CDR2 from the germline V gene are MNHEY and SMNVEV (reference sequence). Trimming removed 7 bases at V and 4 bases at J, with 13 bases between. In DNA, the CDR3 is TGTGCCAGCATGGGAGGGGGGATCACTGAAGCTTTCTTT. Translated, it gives CASMGGGITEAFF.

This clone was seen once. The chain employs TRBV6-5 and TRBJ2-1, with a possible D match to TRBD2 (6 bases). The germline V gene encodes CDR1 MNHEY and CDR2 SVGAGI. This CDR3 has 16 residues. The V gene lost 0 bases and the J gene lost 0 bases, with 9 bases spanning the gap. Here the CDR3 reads CASSYSEGYSYNEQFF. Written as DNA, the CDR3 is TGTGCCAGCAGTTACTCGGAGGGGTACTCCTACAATGAGCAGTTCTTC.

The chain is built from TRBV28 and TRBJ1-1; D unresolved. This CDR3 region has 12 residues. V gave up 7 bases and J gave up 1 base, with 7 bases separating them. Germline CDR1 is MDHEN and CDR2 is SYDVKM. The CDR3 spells CASKYGNTEAFF. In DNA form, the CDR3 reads TGTGCCAGCAAGTACGGGAACACTGAAGCTTTCTTT.

The CDR3 is CATSSLRGLNTEAFF. As DNA, the CDR3 is TGTGCCACCAGCAGCCTGAGGGGGCTGAACACTGAAGCTTTCTTT. The rearrangement links TRBV15 to TRBJ1-1, with 7 bases lining up with TRBD1. Per germline, CDR1 LNHNV and CDR2 YYDKDF (reference sequence). This CDR3 spans 15 amino acids. The J segment lost 0 bases and the V segment lost 3 bases, leaving 4 bases of the junction unmatched.

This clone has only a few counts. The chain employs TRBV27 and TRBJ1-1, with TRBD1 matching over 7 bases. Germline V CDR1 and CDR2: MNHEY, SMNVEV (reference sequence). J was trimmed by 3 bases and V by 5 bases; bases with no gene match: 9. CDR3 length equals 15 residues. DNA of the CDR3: TGTGCCAGCAGTGATTACAGGGGCACGGACACTGAAGCTTTCTTT. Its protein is CASSDYRGTDTEAFF.

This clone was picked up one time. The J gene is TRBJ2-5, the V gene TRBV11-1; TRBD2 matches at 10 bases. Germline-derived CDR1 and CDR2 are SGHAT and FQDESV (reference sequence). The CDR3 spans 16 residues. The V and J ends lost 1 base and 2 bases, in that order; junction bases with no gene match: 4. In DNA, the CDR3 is TGTGCCAGCAGCTTAGGGACTAGCGGCACTCAAGAGACCCAGTACTTC. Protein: CASSLGTSGTQETQYF.

CDR3 protein: CASADRMNSPLHF. The CDR3 bases are TGTGCCAGCGCCGACAGGATGAATTCACCCCTCCACTTT. The J gene is TRBJ1-6, the V gene TRBV27; TRBD1 is a possible D gene (6 bases). Germline V lookup: CDR1 MNHEY, CDR2 SMNVEV (reference sequence). The CDR3 totals 13 residues. V lost 8 bases, J lost 7 bases, and 12 bases lay in between.

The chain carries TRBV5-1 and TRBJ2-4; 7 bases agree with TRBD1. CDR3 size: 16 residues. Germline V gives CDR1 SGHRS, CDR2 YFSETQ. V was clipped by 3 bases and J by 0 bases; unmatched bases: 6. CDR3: CASSSEGALAKNIQYF. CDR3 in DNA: TGCGCCAGCAGCTCCGAGGGGGCACTAGCCAAAAACATTCAGTACTTC.

The CDR3 DNA reads TGTGCCAGCAGTTATCTACTAGCGGACAGCTCCTACAATGAGCAGTTCTTC. This codes for CASSYLLADSSYNEQFF. This chain joins TRBV28 and TRBJ2-1; 8 bases agree with TRBD2. The CDR3 is made up of 17 amino acids. With V trimmed by 4 bases and J by 0 bases, 8 bases remained unmatched. In germline, CDR1 is MDHEN, CDR2 SYDVKM.

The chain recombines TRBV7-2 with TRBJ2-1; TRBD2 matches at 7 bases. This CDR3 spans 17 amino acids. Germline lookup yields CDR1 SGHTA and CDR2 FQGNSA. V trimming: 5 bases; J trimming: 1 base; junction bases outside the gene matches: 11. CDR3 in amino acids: CASSLNGGRASYNEQFF. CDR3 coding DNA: TGTGCCAGCAGCCTAAATGGGGGGAGGGCTTCCTACAATGAGCAGTTCTTC.

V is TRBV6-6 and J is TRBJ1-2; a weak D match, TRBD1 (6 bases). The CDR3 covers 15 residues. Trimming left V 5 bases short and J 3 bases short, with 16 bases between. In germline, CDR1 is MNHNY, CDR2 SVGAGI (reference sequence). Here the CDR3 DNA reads TGTGCCAGCAGTCCGTACTTACAGGGTGACTATGGCTACACCTTC. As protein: CASSPYLQGDYGYTF.

DNA of the CDR3: TGTGCCATCAGCCTCAGTACGAACACCGGGGAGCTGTTTTTT. Translating it yields CAISLSTNTGELFF. This chain joins TRBV10-3 and TRBJ2-2, with unresolved D. There are 14 residues in the CDR3. Germline loops: CDR1 ENHRY, CDR2 SYGVKD. Trimming removed 6 bases at V and 0 bases at J, with 8 bases between.